This TCR beta chain was captured in a study of blood T cells in healthy people across ages. Study-wide results and caveats: The percentage of naive T cells correlated strongly with TCR beta diversity.

Trimming stripped 4 bases from V and 4 bases from J, with 6 bases between. This CDR3 has 12 amino acids. Per germline, CDR1 SGHTA and CDR2 FQGNSA. There are a few counts of this clonotype. Its specificity is not known. Combining a sample-barcoded 5' primer with a J-beta primer mix, a second PCR ran for roughly 6 to 12 cycles. Each CDR3 protein is one row after TCRdb ran MiXCR on the 5' RACE reads. The sample lists around 1,800,000 distinct CDR3 sequences, 35% to 50% occurring once. The receptor comes from a human donor in good health. V and J are TRBV7-2 and TRBJ2-3; D unclear. Material: blood. CDR3 loop: CASSSHSDTQYF. The CDR3 DNA sequence: TGTGCCAGCAGCTCTCACTCAGATACGCAGTATTTT.